What follows describes a single TCR beta chain. The sample comes from a study of blood T cell repertoires in COVID-19. In the study overall: Material from acute and convalescent COVID-19 was sourced from the United States, Italy and Spain. Sources were T cells, B-cell-depleted T cells, or PBMCs; the material itself was cDNA or gDNA.

Trimming cost V 4 bases and J 6 bases, with 12 bases left between them. Per germline, CDR1 KGHSH and CDR2 LQKENI. The CDR3 has 13 residues. In the source study's methods: Amplified reference gene primers provided the basis for estimating nucleated cell counts. Produced via immunoSEQ multiplex PCR; TCRdb's table is partial and in-frame only. V, J and clone size derive from that table, while D and trimming were established from the DNA sequence. The sample contains approximately 240,000 clones, approximately 82% of which appear only once. The receptor comes from a woman aged 35 to 49 who had recovered from COVID-19. The sample consisted of peripheral blood. The chain is built from TRBV18 and TRBJ1-1; weak D call: TRBD1 (5 bases). The CDR3, as DNA: TGTGCCAGCTCACAGGGGCAGGACGCTGAAGCTTTCTTT. Translation gives CASSQGQDAEAFF.